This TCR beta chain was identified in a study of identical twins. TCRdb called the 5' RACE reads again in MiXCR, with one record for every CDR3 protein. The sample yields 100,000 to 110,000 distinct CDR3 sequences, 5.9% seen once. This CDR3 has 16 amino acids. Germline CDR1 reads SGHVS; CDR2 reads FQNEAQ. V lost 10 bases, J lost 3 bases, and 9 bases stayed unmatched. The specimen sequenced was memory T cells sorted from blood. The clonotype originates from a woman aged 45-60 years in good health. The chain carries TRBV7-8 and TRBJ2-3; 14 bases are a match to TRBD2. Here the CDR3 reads CATRPGTSGRTDTQYF. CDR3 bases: TGTGCCACACGACCGGGGACTAGCGGGAGAACAGATACGCAGTATTTT. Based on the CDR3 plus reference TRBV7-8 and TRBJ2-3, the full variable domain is GAGVSQSPRYKVAKRGQDVALRCDPISGHVSLFWYQQALGQGPEFLTYFQNEAQLDKSGLPSDRFFAERPEGSVSTLKIQRTQQEDSAVYLCATRPGTSGRTDTQYFGPGTRLTVL.